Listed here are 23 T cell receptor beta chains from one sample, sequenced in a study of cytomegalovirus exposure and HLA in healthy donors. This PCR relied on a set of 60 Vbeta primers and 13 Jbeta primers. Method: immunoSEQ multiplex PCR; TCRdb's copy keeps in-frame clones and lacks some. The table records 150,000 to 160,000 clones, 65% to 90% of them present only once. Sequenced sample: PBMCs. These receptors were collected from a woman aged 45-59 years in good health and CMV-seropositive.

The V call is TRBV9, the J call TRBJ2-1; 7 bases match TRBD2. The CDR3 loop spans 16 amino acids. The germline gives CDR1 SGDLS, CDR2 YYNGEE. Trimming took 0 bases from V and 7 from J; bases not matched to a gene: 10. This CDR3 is CASSVALGGTLNEQFF. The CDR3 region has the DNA TGTGCCAGCAGCGTAGCACTCGGGGGGACGTTAAATGAGCAGTTCTTC.

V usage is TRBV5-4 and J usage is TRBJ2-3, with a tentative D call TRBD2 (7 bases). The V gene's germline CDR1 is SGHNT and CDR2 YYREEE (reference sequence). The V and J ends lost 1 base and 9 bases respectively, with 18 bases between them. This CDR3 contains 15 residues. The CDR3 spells CASSLWAVGGGTQYF. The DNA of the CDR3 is TGTGCCAGCAGCTTGTGGGCTGTTGGCGGGGGCACGCAGTATTTT.

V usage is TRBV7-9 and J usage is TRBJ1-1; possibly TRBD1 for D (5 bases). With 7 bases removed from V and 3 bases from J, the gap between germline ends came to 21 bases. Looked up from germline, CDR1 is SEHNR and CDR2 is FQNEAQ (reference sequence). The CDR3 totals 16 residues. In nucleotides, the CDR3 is TGTGCCAGCATGCCCAAGGTAAAAGGGGTAGACACTGAAGCTTTCTTT. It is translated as CASMPKVKGVDTEAFF.

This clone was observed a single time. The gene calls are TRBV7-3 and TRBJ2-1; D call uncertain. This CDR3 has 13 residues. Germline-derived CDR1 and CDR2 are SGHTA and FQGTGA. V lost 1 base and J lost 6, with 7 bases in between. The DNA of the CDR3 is TGTGCCAGCAGCTTAAATTCCCTCAATGAGCAGTTCTTC. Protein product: CASSLNSLNEQFF.

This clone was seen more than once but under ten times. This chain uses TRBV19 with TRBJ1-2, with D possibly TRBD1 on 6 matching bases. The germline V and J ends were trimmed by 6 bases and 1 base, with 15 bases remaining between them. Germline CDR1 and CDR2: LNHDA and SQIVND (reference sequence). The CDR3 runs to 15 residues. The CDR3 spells CASRPTGPFNYGYTF. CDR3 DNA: TGTGCCAGTAGGCCAACAGGGCCCTTTAACTATGGCTACACCTTC. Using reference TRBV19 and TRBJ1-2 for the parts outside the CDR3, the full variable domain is DGGITQSPKYLFRKEGQNVTLSCEQNLNHDAMYWYRQDPGQGLRLIYYSQIVNDFQKGDIAEGYSVSREKKESFPLTVTSAQKNPTAFYLCASRPTGPFNYGYTFGSGTRLTVV.

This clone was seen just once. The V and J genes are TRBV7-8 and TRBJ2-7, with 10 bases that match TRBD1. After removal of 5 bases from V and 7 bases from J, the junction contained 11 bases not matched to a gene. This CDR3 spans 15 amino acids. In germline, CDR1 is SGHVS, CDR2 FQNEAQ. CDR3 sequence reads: CASSPRTGGVGEQYF. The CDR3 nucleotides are TGTGCCAGCAGCCCCCGGACAGGGGGTGTGGGGGAGCAGTACTTC.

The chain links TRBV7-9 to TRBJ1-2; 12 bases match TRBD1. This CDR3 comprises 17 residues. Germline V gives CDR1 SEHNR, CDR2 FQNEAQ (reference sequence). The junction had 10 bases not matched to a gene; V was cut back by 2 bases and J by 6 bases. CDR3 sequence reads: CASSLNSGTGGGNGYTF. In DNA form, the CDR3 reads TGTGCCAGCAGCTTAAATTCCGGGACAGGGGGCGGTAATGGCTACACCTTC.

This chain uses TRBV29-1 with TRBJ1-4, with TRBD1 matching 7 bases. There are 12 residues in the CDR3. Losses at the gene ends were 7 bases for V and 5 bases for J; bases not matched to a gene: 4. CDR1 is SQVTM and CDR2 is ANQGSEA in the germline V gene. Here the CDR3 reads CSARQGNEKLFF. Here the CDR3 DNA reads TGCAGCGCAAGACAGGGCAATGAAAAACTGTTTTTT. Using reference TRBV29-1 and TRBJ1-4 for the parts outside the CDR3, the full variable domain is SAVISQKPSRDICQRGTSLTIQCQVDSQVTMMFWYRQQPGQSLTLIATANQGSEATYESGFVIDKFPISRPNLTFSTLTVSNMSPEDSSIYLCSARQGNEKLFFGSGTQLSVL.

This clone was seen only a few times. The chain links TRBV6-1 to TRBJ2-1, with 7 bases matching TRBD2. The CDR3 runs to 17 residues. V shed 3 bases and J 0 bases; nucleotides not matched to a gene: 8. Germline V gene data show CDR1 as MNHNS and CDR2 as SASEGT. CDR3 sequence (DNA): TGTGCCAGCAGTGAGGCGGGGGTCGCCAGCTCCTACAATGAGCAGTTCTTC. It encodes CASSEAGVASSYNEQFF.

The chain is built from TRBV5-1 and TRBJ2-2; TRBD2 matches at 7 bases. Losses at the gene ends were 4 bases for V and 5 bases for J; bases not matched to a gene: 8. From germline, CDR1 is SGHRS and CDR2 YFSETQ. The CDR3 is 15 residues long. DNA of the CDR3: TGCGCCAGCAGCCCCCGGGAGGCGGGTACCGGGGAGCTGTTTTTT. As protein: CASSPREAGTGELFF.

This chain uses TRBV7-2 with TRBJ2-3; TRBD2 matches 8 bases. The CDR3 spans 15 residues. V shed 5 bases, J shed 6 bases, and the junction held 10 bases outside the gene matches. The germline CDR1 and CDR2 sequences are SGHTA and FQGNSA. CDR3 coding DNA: TGTGCCAGCAGCACTCGGGGGGGCCCGTCGGATACGCAGTATTTT. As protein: CASSTRGGPSDTQYF.

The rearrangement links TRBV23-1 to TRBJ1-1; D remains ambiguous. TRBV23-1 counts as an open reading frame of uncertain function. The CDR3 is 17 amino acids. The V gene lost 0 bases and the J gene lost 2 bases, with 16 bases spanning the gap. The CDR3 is CASSQSGEDSANTEAFF. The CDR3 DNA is TGCGCCAGCAGTCAATCGGGAGAAGATAGCGCTAACACTGAAGCTTTCTTT.

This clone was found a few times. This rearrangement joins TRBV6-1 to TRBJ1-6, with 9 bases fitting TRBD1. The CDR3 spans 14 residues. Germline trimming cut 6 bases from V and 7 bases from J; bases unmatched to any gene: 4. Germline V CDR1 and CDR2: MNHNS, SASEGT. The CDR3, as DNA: TGTGCCAGCAGAAACAGGGGGCGCAATTCACCCCTCCACTTT. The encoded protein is CASRNRGRNSPLHF.

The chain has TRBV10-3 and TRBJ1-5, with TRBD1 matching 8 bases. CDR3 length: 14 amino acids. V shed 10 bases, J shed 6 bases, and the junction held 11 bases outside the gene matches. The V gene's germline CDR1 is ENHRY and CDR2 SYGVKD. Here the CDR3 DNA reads TGTGCCACCTCTCAGACAGGGGAAGGTCAGCCCCAGCATTTT. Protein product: CATSQTGEGQPQHF.

In nucleotides, the CDR3 is TGTGCCAGAAGGACCCCGGACAGGCACCCTCGGAACACTGAAGCTTTCTTT. The encoded protein is CARRTPDRHPRNTEAFF. The chain combines TRBV5-3 with TRBJ1-1; 7 bases line up with TRBD1. TRBV5-3 is an open reading frame, and its role is uncertain. The V gene end was trimmed by 5 bases and the J gene end by 1 base; junction bases not matched to a gene: 14. The CDR3 extends over 17 amino acids.

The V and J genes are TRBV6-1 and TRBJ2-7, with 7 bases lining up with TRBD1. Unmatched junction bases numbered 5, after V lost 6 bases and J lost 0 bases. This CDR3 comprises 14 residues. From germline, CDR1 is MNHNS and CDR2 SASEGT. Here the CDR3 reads CASRGGAISYEQYF. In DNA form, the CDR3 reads TGTGCCAGCAGAGGGGGCGCGATCTCCTACGAGCAGTACTTC.

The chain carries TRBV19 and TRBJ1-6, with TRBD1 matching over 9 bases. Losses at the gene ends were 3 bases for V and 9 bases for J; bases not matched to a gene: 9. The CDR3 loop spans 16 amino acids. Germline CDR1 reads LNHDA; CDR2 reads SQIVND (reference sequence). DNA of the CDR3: TGTGCCAGTAGTATTTACCCGGGACAGGGCGGTTCACCCCTCCACTTT. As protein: CASSIYPGQGGSPLHF.

The CDR3, as DNA: TGTGCCAGCAGTTACTACCCTCACAGGGCGAGTGAGCAGTTCTTC. Translated, it gives CASSYYPHRASEQFF. The J gene is TRBJ2-1, the V gene TRBV27; D perhaps matches TRBD1 (6 bases). The CDR3 extends over 15 amino acids. The V gene lost 4 bases and the J gene lost 9 bases, with 19 bases spanning the gap. Germline lookup yields CDR1 MNHEY and CDR2 SMNVEV (reference sequence).

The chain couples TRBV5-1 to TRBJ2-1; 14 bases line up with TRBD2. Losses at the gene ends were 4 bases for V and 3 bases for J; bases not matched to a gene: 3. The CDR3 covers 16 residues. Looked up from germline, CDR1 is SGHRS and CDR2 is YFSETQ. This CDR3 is CASSTGLAGGYNEQFF. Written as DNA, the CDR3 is TGCGCCAGCAGCACAGGACTAGCGGGGGGCTACAATGAGCAGTTCTTC. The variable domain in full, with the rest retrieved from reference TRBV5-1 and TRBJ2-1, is KAGVTQTPRYLIKTRGQQVTLSCSPISGHRSVSWYQQTPGQGLQFLFEYFSETQRNKGNFPGRFSGRQFSNSRSEMNVSTLELGDSALYLCASSTGLAGGYNEQFFGPGTRLTVL.

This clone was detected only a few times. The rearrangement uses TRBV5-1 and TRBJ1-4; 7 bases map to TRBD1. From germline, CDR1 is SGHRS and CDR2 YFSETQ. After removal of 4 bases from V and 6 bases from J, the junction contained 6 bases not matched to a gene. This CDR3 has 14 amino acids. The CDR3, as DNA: TGCGCCAGCAGCCGGGACAGTCGGGATGAAAAACTGTTTTTT. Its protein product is CASSRDSRDEKLFF.

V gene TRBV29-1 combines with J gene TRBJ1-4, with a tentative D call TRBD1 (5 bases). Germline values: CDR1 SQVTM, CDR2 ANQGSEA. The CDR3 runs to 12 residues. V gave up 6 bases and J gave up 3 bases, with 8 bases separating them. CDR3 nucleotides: TGCAGCGTCCTGACAGCTAATGAAAAACTGTTTTTT. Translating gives CSVLTANEKLFF.

The CDR3 nucleotides read TGTGCCAGCAGCGTAGAAGGAACCGGCGGGCAGTACTTC. It is translated as CASSVEGTGGQYF. This chain joins TRBV9 and TRBJ2-7; D is unclear. The CDR3 runs to 13 residues. V was shortened by 0 bases and J by 9 bases, with 13 bases between the two germline ends. Germline V CDR1 and CDR2: SGDLS, YYNGEE.

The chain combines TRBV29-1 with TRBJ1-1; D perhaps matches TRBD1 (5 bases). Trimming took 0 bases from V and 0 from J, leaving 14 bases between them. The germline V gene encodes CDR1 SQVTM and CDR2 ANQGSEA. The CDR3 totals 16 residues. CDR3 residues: CSVEDPRVGMNTEAFF. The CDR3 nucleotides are TGCAGCGTTGAAGATCCCAGGGTTGGGATGAACACTGAAGCTTTCTTT.